This TCR beta chain was sequenced during a study of regulatory T cells in long-lasting Graves disease (TCRdb year 2021). In terms of the full investigation: To count as having persistent Graves' disease, a patient had to have received antithyroid drug treatment for over 5 years with TSH receptor autoantibodies remaining persistently positive. The study was registered as a clinical trial and conducted in China. Persistent Graves' disease patients were compared with newly diagnosed Graves' disease patients by peripheral blood TCR sequencing and RNA sequencing. On average, persistent Graves' disease patients in the clinical cohort had been on antithyroid drugs for approximately ten years. A total of 35 or so samples underwent TCR sequencing: around 13 from persistent and 20 from newly diagnosed Graves' disease patients. Findings and caveats that apply to the study as a whole: Only peripheral blood was studied, because thyroid tissue, the primary lesion, was inaccessible. Patients with persistent disease shared more public clonotypes (about 3,000) than newly diagnosed patients did (roughly 970). Sequencing and analysis were limited to the TCR beta chain. Lower TCR Shannon entropy and fewer highly expanded clones were observed in persistent Graves' disease patients than in newly diagnosed patients, which suggested clonal expansion. Preferential use of TRBV28, TRBJ1-2 and TRBJ2-5 was observed in persistent disease, whereas TRBV20-1 and TRBJ2-1 were favored in newly diagnosed disease. The authors acknowledged the small sample size as a limitation that may reduce accuracy.

This specimen's time point label, interpreted: persistent/refractory GD, antithyroid drugs over 5 years with positive TRAb. For both TCR sequencing and RNA sequencing, RNA was extracted from PBMCs using TRIzol. The diagnosis of Graves' disease followed American Thyroid Association guidelines. Patients were recruited from an endocrinology department in Xi'an, China. From each patient, about 9.7 milliliters of peripheral blood was collected into an EDTA anticoagulant tube. Ficoll Paque Plus density gradient separation was used to isolate PBMCs, and no additional T cell sorting was done. An Agilent 2100 Bioanalyzer and agarose gel were used to check RNA quality, while a NanoDrop 2000 measured RNA concentration. The method behind the library was multiplex PCR. Data came from an Illumina HiSeq 4000. To build TCR beta libraries, CDR3 regions were amplified by Arm-PCR using iRepertoire HTBI primers. Gel purification was performed on PCR products prior to sequencing. In the authors' own workflow: Across samples, 60 to 80 TRBV and around 15 TRBJ segments were identified and used for gene usage analysis of CDR3 amino acid clonotypes. COPE and FqMerger were used to merge filtered high-quality paired reads into contigs. BLAST was used to align contigs to IMGT TRBV, TRBD and TRBJ reference genes, and CDR3 was defined according to IMGT. Any clonotype with a frequency above 0.1% was classified as a highly expanded clone. Shannon entropy served as the measure of repertoire diversity, while the Gini coefficient captured V-J evenness. Clonotypes shared by more than one individual were considered public. TCRdb handled the public reads itself, with Q25 trimming in fastp and clone calling in MiXCR, and kept productive beta chains. Rows are combined by CDR3 protein, so each entry shows the most common genes and DNA. The authors' filters were not applied to this entry. The sample table shows around 430,000 distinct CDR3 sequences, and less than 25% are seen once. 10% to 15% of the sample is in the top ten clones.

Reading the germline V gene gives CDR1 SNHLY and CDR2 FYNNEI. The CDR3 sequence holds 18 residues, the cysteine and phenylalanine included. Only the CDR3 DNA stays, 54 bases, in frame from base 1. This clonotype came up many times. Its antigen remains undetermined. Compared with germline, one end of the junction differs, possibly owing to a read error. This receptor chain uses TRBV2 and TRBJ2-7, and 12 junctional nucleotides match TRBD2. The source was peripheral blood mononuclear cells (PBMCs), collected when the disease was refractory, from a patient treated with antithyroid drugs. The TCR was taken from a female donor with Graves disease. The encoded CDR3 is CASSINERRTSGEYGQYF. DNA sequence: TGTGCCAGCAGTATCAATGAACGAAGGACTAGCGGGGAGTACGGGCAGTACTTC.